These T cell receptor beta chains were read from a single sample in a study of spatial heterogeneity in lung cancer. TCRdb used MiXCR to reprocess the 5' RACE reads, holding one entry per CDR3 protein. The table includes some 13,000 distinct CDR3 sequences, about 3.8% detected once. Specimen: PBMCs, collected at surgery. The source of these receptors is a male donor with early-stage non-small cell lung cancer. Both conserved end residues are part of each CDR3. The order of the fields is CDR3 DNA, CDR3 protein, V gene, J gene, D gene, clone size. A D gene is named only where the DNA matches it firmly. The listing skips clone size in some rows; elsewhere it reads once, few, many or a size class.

TGTGCCAGCAGCTTAGCGCTCGGCAGGGATTTCTACGAGCAGTACTTC	CASSLALGRDFYEQYF	TRBV7-2	TRBJ2-7	.	many
TGTGCCATCGGCCAAGGGGGGATCTCCCATAGCACAGATACGCAGTATTTT	CAIGQGGISHSTDTQYF	TRBV10-3	TRBJ2-3	.	many
TGTGCCAGCAGTAACATTCTTGACAGGCGGATCTACGAGCAGTACTTC	CASSNILDRRIYEQYF	TRBV6-5	TRBJ2-7	.	many
TGTGCCAGCAGCTCCGCTAGCGGGAGCTACAATGAGCAGTTCTTC	CASSSASGSYNEQFF	TRBV7-3	TRBJ2-1	TRBD2	.
TGTGCCACCAGTGGATCCCAATCCAGCTCTGGGGCCAACGTCCTGACTTTC	CATSGSQSSSGANVLTF	TRBV28	TRBJ2-6	.	.
TGTGCCACCAGTAAGGGATCCTACGAGCAGTACTTC	CATSKGSYEQYF	TRBV24-1	TRBJ2-7	.	many
TGTGCCAGCAGCGTAGGATTGGGCGGGAGGACATCCTACGAGCAGTACTTC	CASSVGLGGRTSYEQYF	TRBV9	TRBJ2-7	TRBD2	many
TGTGCCAGCAGTGGATACAGGGGGGTGAGCACTGAAGCTTTCTTT	CASSGYRGVSTEAFF	TRBV6-5	TRBJ1-1	TRBD1	many
TGTGCCAGCAGCCCTGGACAGGGATGGAACACTGAAGCTTTCTTT	CASSPGQGWNTEAFF	TRBV7-9	TRBJ1-1	TRBD1	large
TGTGCCAGCAGCTTAGGCGGGAGGAGCTCCTACGAGCAGTACTTC	CASSLGGRSSYEQYF	TRBV13	TRBJ2-7	TRBD2	few
TGTGCCAGCAGCTCACCGAACAGGGAAGATTCACCCCTCCACTTT	CASSSPNREDSPLHF	TRBV5-4	TRBJ1-6	.	few
TGTGCCAGCAGCTTAGTTTTGGGGTTAAACACTGAAGCTTTCTTT	CASSLVLGLNTEAFF	TRBV7-2	TRBJ1-1	.	many
TGCGCCAGCAGCTTGGTTCCCACAGATACGCAGTATTTT	CASSLVPTDTQYF	TRBV5-1	TRBJ2-3	.	many
TGTGCCAGCAGCGTAGTTTCAGCCGGAGGAAATCAGCCCCAGCATTTT	CASSVVSAGGNQPQHF	TRBV9	TRBJ1-5	.	many
TGTGCCAGCACGATAGAGGTTACGAACACCGGGGAGCTGTTTTTT	CASTIEVTNTGELFF	TRBV12-3/TRBV12-4	TRBJ2-2	.	few
TGTGCCAGTGGACAGGGGAAGGACGAGCAGTACTTC	CASGQGKDEQYF	TRBV19	TRBJ2-7	TRBD1	.
TGTGCCAGCAGTTATTCCGCTGCGAGGGCGAGCTACGAGCAGTACTTC	CASSYSAARASYEQYF	TRBV6-5	TRBJ2-7	.	many
TGTGCCAGTAGTACAAACCCGGCCAACGTCCTGACTTTC	CASSTNPANVLTF	TRBV19	TRBJ2-6	.	many
TGTGCCAGCAGCCCTGACAGGGGATTAATGAACACTGAAGCTTTCTTT	CASSPDRGLMNTEAFF	TRBV28	TRBJ1-1	TRBD1	few
TGTGCCAGCTCACCAGGTTTTGGAGAGACCCAGTACTTC	CASSPGFGETQYF	TRBV18	TRBJ2-5	.	many
TGTGCCAGCAGCGTACAGGTCTACAATGAGCAGTTCTTC	CASSVQVYNEQFF	TRBV9	TRBJ2-1	.	many
TGCGCCAGCAGCTTGAAAATGGGAACCCTACGATGGGCCGGGGAGCTGTTTTTT	CASSLKMGTLRWAGELFF	TRBV5-1	TRBJ2-2	.	few
TGTGCCAGTAAGCGGGAGGACAGGGGACCAAGCTCTGGAAACACCATATATTTT	CASKREDRGPSSGNTIYF	TRBV19	TRBJ1-3	TRBD1	many
TGCGCCAGCAGCCAAGAAGCGCGGGCAGCCTACGAGCAGTACTTC	CASSQEARAAYEQYF	TRBV4-1	TRBJ2-7	.	many
TGTGCCAGCTCACAACCGGGACAGGGGTCAAGCTCCTACAATGAGCAGTTCTTC	CASSQPGQGSSSYNEQFF	TRBV18	TRBJ2-1	TRBD1	many
TGTGCCAGTAGCCACCCAGGGACTACCCAAGAGACCCAGTACTTC	CASSHPGTTQETQYF	TRBV19	TRBJ2-5	TRBD2	few
TGTGCCAGCAGCTCCCATAGCGGGAGGGCCCCCTACGAGCAGTACTTC	CASSSHSGRAPYEQYF	TRBV7-9	TRBJ2-7	TRBD2	many
TGTGCCAGCAGCGGACTAGCGGTCACAGATACGCAGTATTTT	CASSGLAVTDTQYF	TRBV4-2	TRBJ2-3	TRBD2	many
TGTGCCAGCAGTTTGGAAGGTAATGAGCAGTTCTTC	CASSLEGNEQFF	TRBV28	TRBJ2-1	.	large
TGTGCCAGCAGTCGACCCAACATGGGGTACGAGCAGTACTTC	CASSRPNMGYEQYF	TRBV7-2	TRBJ2-7	.	few
TGTGCCAGCAGCGGGGGGTCTAGCGACGAGCAGTACTTC	CASSGGSSDEQYF	TRBV7-2	TRBJ2-7	.	many
TGCAGTCATCACTCCGGACGTTCCTACGAGCAGTACTTC	CSHHSGRSYEQYF	TRBV20-1	TRBJ2-7	.	many
TGTGCCAGCAGCTTAGGCCCAGCTACAGGGACGCAGTATTTT	CASSLGPATGTQYF	TRBV7-3	TRBJ2-3	.	few
TGTGCCAGCAGTTACGGGAATGAGCAGTTCTTC	CASSYGNEQFF	TRBV6-5	TRBJ2-1	.	.
TGCAGTGCTAGAGATACGAGTTCCGGGGCCAACGTCCTGACTTTC	CSARDTSSGANVLTF	TRBV20-1	TRBJ2-6	.	.
TGCAGCGTTGGTCGTACAGGGTCGCAAGAGACCCAGTACTTC	CSVGRTGSQETQYF	TRBV29-1	TRBJ2-5	.	many
TGCAGTGCTAGAGGTGGGGCGCATGGAGATACGCAGTATTTT	CSARGGAHGDTQYF	TRBV20-1	TRBJ2-3	.	many
TGTGCCAGCAGCTCTCTAGGAGAGCAGTTCTTC	CASSSLGEQFF	TRBV7-2	TRBJ2-1	.	many
TGTGCCAGCAGTTACCCGTACTCGGAGGGGGCGAGTAAGCCCTACGAGCAGTACTTC	CASSYPYSEGASKPYEQYF	TRBV6-7	TRBJ2-7	.	many
TGTGCCAGCAGCTCCCGGACAGGGATCTCTGGGGCCAACGTCCTGACTTTC	CASSSRTGISGANVLTF	TRBV12-3/TRBV12-4	TRBJ2-6	TRBD1	many
TGTGCCAGTAGTATCGTCCGGTTGCCCGAGGCGGAGCAGTACTTC	CASSIVRLPEAEQYF	TRBV19	TRBJ2-7	.	many
TGTGCCAGCGGGGGACAGGGTGGAACCGGGGAGCTGTTTTTT	CASGGQGGTGELFF	TRBV6-5	TRBJ2-2	TRBD1	medium-sized